These 28 T cell receptor beta chains were all obtained from the same sample, sequenced in a study of cytomegalovirus exposure and HLA in healthy donors. In the PCR, 60 Vbeta and 13 Jbeta primers were used. Profiled with immunoSEQ multiplex PCR; TCRdb holds only in-frame clones, not every one. This table has around 140,000 clones, around 82% appearing once. Sequenced material: PBMCs. Source of these receptors: a woman in her late teens or twenties in good health and CMV-seropositive.

The chain uses TRBV9 and TRBJ1-1; TRBD1 matches 7 bases. The J segment lost 6 bases and the V segment lost 8 bases, leaving 4 bases of the junction unmatched. The CDR3 extends over 11 amino acids. Germline loops: CDR1 SGDLS, CDR2 YYNGEE. The CDR3 protein is CASQGVAEAFF. Here the CDR3 DNA reads TGTGCCAGTCAGGGGGTCGCTGAAGCTTTCTTT.

The J gene is TRBJ2-3, the V gene TRBV28, with no clear D. CDR3 length: 14 residues. Germline CDR1 and CDR2: MDHEN and SYDVKM. Trimming left V 7 bases short and J 0 bases short, with 11 bases between. Written as DNA, the CDR3 is TGTGCCAGCATGTGGAGCGAGAGCACAGATACGCAGTATTTT. Protein: CASMWSESTDTQYF.

The chain is built from TRBV5-1 and TRBJ1-2; 8 bases are a match to TRBD1. The CDR3 runs to 14 residues. CDR1 is SGHRS and CDR2 is YFSETQ in the germline V gene. V was clipped by 1 base and J by 8 bases; unmatched bases: 7. CDR3 protein: CASSLTGGAEGYTF. The CDR3 coding sequence is TGCGCCAGCAGCTTGACAGGGGGAGCGGAAGGCTACACCTTC. Using reference TRBV5-1 and TRBJ1-2 for the parts outside the CDR3, the full variable domain is KAGVTQTPRYLIKTRGQQVTLSCSPISGHRSVSWYQQTPGQGLQFLFEYFSETQRNKGNFPGRFSGRQFSNSRSEMNVSTLELGDSALYLCASSLTGGAEGYTFGSGTRLTVV.

This chain connects TRBV6-4 to TRBJ2-3, with D possibly matching TRBD2 (5 bases). The germline V gene encodes CDR1 MRHNA and CDR2 SNTAGT. The CDR3 extends over 14 amino acids. V was shortened by 6 bases and J by 2 bases, with 12 bases between the two germline ends. The CDR3 protein is CASRESGPTDTQYF. As DNA, the CDR3 is TGTGCCAGCAGGGAGAGCGGACCCACAGATACGCAGTATTTT.

The chain has TRBV5-6 and TRBJ2-3; D is undetermined. The germline V gene has CDR1 SGHDT and CDR2 YYEEEE. The CDR3 spans 15 residues. V gave up 0 bases and J gave up 5 bases, with 13 bases separating them. CDR3 nucleotides: TGTGCCAGCAGCTTGGCCTTTATCGGTCAAGATACGCAGTATTTT. Translating gives CASSLAFIGQDTQYF.

The rearrangement uses TRBV6-5 and TRBJ1-2; 10 nucleotides agree with TRBD1. Germline assignment: CDR1 MNHEY and CDR2 SVGAGI. The length of the CDR3 is 15 residues. With 5 bases clipped from V and 8 bases from J, the junction kept 11 bases outside the gene matches. CDR3 protein: CASSKAGTGVVGYTF. CDR3 DNA sequence: TGTGCCAGCAGTAAGGCCGGGACAGGGGTTGTCGGCTACACCTTC.

The chain has TRBV19 and TRBJ1-5, with TRBD1 matching over 7 bases. CDR1 is LNHDA and CDR2 is SQIVND in the germline V gene (reference sequence). J was trimmed by 2 bases and V by 3 bases; bases with no gene match: 1. The CDR3 totals 14 residues. The CDR3 coding sequence is TGTGCCAGTAGTATTGACAGGGGCAATCAGCCCCAGCATTTT. Protein sequence: CASSIDRGNQPQHF.

The chain joins TRBV10-3 to TRBJ2-5, with a possible D match to TRBD1 (6 bases). Near its end, the DNA agrees better with TRBJ2-7, so the J call may be wrong. Germline V gene lookup returns CDR1 ENHRY and CDR2 SYGVKD. CDR3 size: 13 residues. CDR3 coding DNA: TGTGCCACTCAGGACAGCCCTTCGTACGAGCAGTACTTC. It yields the protein CATQDSPSYEQYF.

This rearrangement joins TRBV9 to TRBJ1-1, with 9 nucleotides matching TRBD1. CDR3 length: 15 residues. Germline V lookup: CDR1 SGDLS, CDR2 YYNGEE. Trimming removed 3 bases from V and 1 base from J; junction bases left unmatched: 4. The chain's CDR3 is CASSARQGGNTEAFF. The CDR3 coding sequence is TGTGCCAGCAGCGCACGACAGGGGGGGAACACTGAAGCTTTCTTT.

The chain combines TRBV29-1 with TRBJ1-4; the D is unclear. The V end was cut by 6 bases, the J end by 3 bases, with 11 bases between. The CDR3 is 13 amino acids. CDR1 and CDR2 (germline): SQVTM, ANQGSEA. CDR3 coding DNA: TGCAGCGTCCCAGGTTCGGCTAATGAAAAACTGTTTTTT. This translates into CSVPGSANEKLFF. The full variable domain, rest sourced from reference TRBV29-1 and TRBJ1-4, is SAVISQKPSRDICQRGTSLTIQCQVDSQVTMMFWYRQQPGQSLTLIATANQGSEATYESGFVIDKFPISRPNLTFSTLTVSNMSPEDSSIYLCSVPGSANEKLFFGSGTQLSVL.

This clone was counted a single time. This sequence joins TRBV6-1 and TRBJ1-2, with D possibly TRBD1 on 6 matching bases. Germline-derived CDR1 and CDR2 are MNHNS and SASEGT. Trimming pared 4 bases from V and 0 bases from J, leaving 9 bases between. CDR3 length: 14 amino acids. CDR3 sequence reads: CASSVGGANYGYTF. CDR3 nucleotide sequence: TGTGCCAGCAGTGTAGGGGGAGCTAACTATGGCTACACCTTC.

The genes are TRBV7-7 and TRBJ2-3, with 7 bases matching TRBD1. J was trimmed by 4 bases and V by 6 bases; bases with no gene match: 4. The CDR3 sequence is 13 residues long. Germline CDR1 reads SSHAT; CDR2 reads FNYEAQ (reference sequence). CDR3 nucleotide sequence: TGTGCCAGCAGTACAGGGGTAGCAGATACGCAGTATTTT. Its protein product is CASSTGVADTQYF.

Worth noting for this clone: The same CDR3 arises from other DNA sequences in this sample as well. The CDR3 coding sequence is TGTGCCAGCAGTTTAGGCGGGGGGCCCTACAATGAGCAGTTCTTC. Amino acids: CASSLGGGPYNEQFF. The chain links TRBV27 to TRBJ2-1; 8 nucleotides match TRBD2. Germline CDR1 and CDR2: MNHEY and SMNVEV (reference sequence). CDR3 size: 15 residues. V was pared by 2 bases and J by 2 bases, with 2 bases of the junction left unmatched.

The rearrangement uses TRBV6-1 and TRBJ2-7, with D perhaps matching TRBD1 (6 bases). The V gene's germline CDR1 is MNHNS and CDR2 SASEGT. The CDR3 is 14 residues long. V shed 4 bases and J shed 2 bases, with 12 bases lying between them. This CDR3 is CASSGGRITYEQYF. CDR3 in DNA: TGTGCCAGCAGTGGGGGGCGGATTACCTACGAGCAGTACTTC.

The rearrangement links TRBV9 to TRBJ2-1; 8 positions match TRBD2. The CDR3 sequence is 14 residues long. Germline-derived CDR1 and CDR2 are SGDLS and YYNGEE. Trimming took 10 bases from V and 9 from J; bases not matched to a gene: 15. The CDR3 protein is CASGGAPKGGEQFF. As DNA, the CDR3 is TGTGCCTCGGGGGGGGCACCAAAAGGTGGTGAGCAGTTCTTC.

The chain is built from TRBV6-4 and TRBJ2-1, with D perhaps matching TRBD1 (5 bases). There are 16 residues in the CDR3. The V end lost 2 bases, the J end lost 0 bases, and 11 bases lay between the germline ends. In germline, CDR1 is MRHNA, CDR2 SNTAGT. DNA of the CDR3: TGTGCCAGCAGTGACAAGGGGCTGGGCTCCTACAATGAGCAGTTCTTC. It is translated as CASSDKGLGSYNEQFF.

The chain has TRBV4-1 and TRBJ1-4; TRBD1 might be the D (5 bases). CDR1 is MGHRA and CDR2 is YSYEKL in the germline V gene. The V gene lost 4 bases and the J gene lost 6 bases, with 18 bases spanning the gap. The CDR3 is made up of 16 amino acids. CDR3 loop: CASSPAQGARDEKLFF. CDR3 nucleotides: TGCGCCAGCAGCCCGGCTCAAGGGGCAAGGGATGAAAAACTGTTTTTT.

This clone appeared a few times. The rearrangement uses TRBV10-3 and TRBJ1-5, with TRBD1 matching over 12 bases. Germline CDR1 ENHRY, CDR2 SYGVKD. The CDR3 runs 14 residues. V was clipped by 6 bases and J by 5 bases; unmatched bases: 2. CDR3 region: CAISGTGGDQPQHF. CDR3 nucleotide sequence: TGTGCCATCAGCGGGACAGGGGGCGATCAGCCCCAGCATTTT.

The CDR3, as DNA: TGTGCCAGCACCCCGGGACAGCCGGTCTACGAGCAGTACTTC. The encoded protein is CASTPGQPVYEQYF. The V gene is TRBV7-9, the J gene TRBJ2-7; 7 bases fit TRBD1. The ends lost 7 bases at V and 3 bases at J; junction bases unmatched: 9. The V gene's germline CDR1 is SEHNR and CDR2 FQNEAQ (reference sequence). The CDR3 has 14 residues.

The V gene is TRBV4-3, the J gene TRBJ2-3; TRBD2 aligns across 8 bases. CDR1 is LGHNA and CDR2 is YSLEER in the germline V gene. This CDR3 is built from 15 residues. Trimming took 4 bases from V and 1 from J; bases not matched to a gene: 4. CDR3 residues: CASSLSGGRTDTQYF. The CDR3 DNA follows: TGCGCCAGCAGCCTATCGGGGGGGCGCACAGATACGCAGTATTTT.

The chain carries TRBV7-6 and TRBJ2-2, with 13 bases lining up with TRBD2. The CDR3 is made up of 19 amino acids. With V trimmed by 5 bases and J by 6 bases, 15 bases remained unmatched. The germline CDR1 and CDR2 sequences are SGHVS and FNYEAQ. The CDR3 is CASSHQRTTSGGASGELFF. In nucleotides, the CDR3 is TGTGCCAGCAGCCACCAAAGAACCACTAGCGGGGGGGCGTCCGGGGAGCTGTTTTTT.

The rearrangement uses TRBV2 and TRBJ2-7, with a possible D match to TRBD2 (7 bases). V gave up 7 bases and J gave up 11 bases, with 15 bases separating them. This CDR3 spans 11 amino acids. Germline CDR1 SNHLY, CDR2 FYNNEI. The CDR3: CASTIGGGKYF. CDR3 nucleotides: TGTGCCAGCACCATAGGGGGGGGAAAGTACTTC. Looking up the rest from reference TRBV2 and TRBJ2-7 gives the full variable domain: EPEVTQTPSHQVTQMGQEVILRCVPISNHLYFYWYRQILGQKVEFLVSFYNNEISEKSEIFDDQFSVERPDGSNFTLKIRSTKLEDSAMYFCASTIGGGKYFGPGTRLTVT.

The chain joins TRBV6-1 to TRBJ2-5; 11 nucleotides line up with TRBD2. The ends lost 0 bases at V and 0 bases at J; junction bases unmatched: 3. Germline CDR1 reads MNHNS; CDR2 reads SASEGT. The CDR3 contains 17 residues. Written as DNA, the CDR3 is TGTGCCAGCAGTGAAGCGTTAGCGGGGGGGTACCAAGAGACCCAGTACTTC. Encoded protein: CASSEALAGGYQETQYF.

This chain joins TRBV10-3 and TRBJ2-3; TRBD2 agrees at 9 bases. CDR3 length: 17 residues. Looked up from germline, CDR1 is ENHRY and CDR2 is SYGVKD. The ends lost 5 bases at V and 6 bases at J; junction bases unmatched: 15. CDR3 sequence: CAISSAMTSGASDTQYF. Here the CDR3 DNA reads TGTGCCATCAGTAGCGCCATGACTAGCGGTGCCTCGGATACGCAGTATTTT.

V and J are TRBV9 and TRBJ1-2; unclear D gene. In germline, CDR1 is SGDLS, CDR2 YYNGEE. The V and J ends lost 7 bases and 4 bases respectively, with 17 bases between them. This CDR3 has 14 residues. CDR3 DNA sequence: TGTGCCAGCTCCCCTTTGTCTTCCGGCTATGGCTACACCTTC. This encodes CASSPLSSGYGYTF.

The chain is built from TRBV29-1 and TRBJ2-3; the D is unclear. CDR1 is SQVTM, CDR2 ANQGSEA, per germline. V shed 4 bases and J shed 4 bases, with 21 bases lying between them. This CDR3 spans 16 amino acids. This CDR3 is CSVVASARVTADTQYF. The DNA for the CDR3 is TGCAGCGTTGTGGCCTCCGCTCGGGTGACGGCAGATACGCAGTATTTT.

This clone was detected only once. V usage is TRBV6-1 and J usage is TRBJ2-1; 7 bases agree with TRBD1. CDR1 MNHNS and CDR2 SASEGT come from the germline V gene. Trimming removed 4 bases from V and 14 bases from J; junction bases left unmatched: 2. The CDR3 has 10 residues. The CDR3 bases are TGTGCCAGCAGTGGGCAGGGGGAGTTCTTC. It codes for CASSGQGEFF.

The chain combines TRBV7-2 with TRBJ1-2; 9 nucleotides match TRBD1. The CDR3 has 14 amino acids. Trimming at V came to 5 bases and at J to 6 bases, leaving 7 bases not matched to a gene. Germline CDR1 and CDR2: SGHTA and FQGNSA. The DNA of the CDR3 is TGTGCCAGCAGCGCCGCACAGGGGGCGAATGGCTACACCTTC. The encoded protein is CASSAAQGANGYTF.